This T cell receptor (beta chain) stems from a study of HIV-infected patients and healthy controls. The study's findings and limits: Apparent post-therapy Gini recovery among HIV-infected patients was not reproduced with size-matched repertoires. The study did not determine the donors' HLA types.

This clonotype showed up many times. Its antigen is as yet unknown. All unsorted peripheral T cells were captured because whole blood was used without fractionation. Reverse transcription used around 500 ng RNA and constant-region primers for alpha and beta. Using multiplexing indices, alpha and beta chain libraries were generated apart by chain-specific third strand synthesis. TCRdb reprocessed the 5' RACE reads via MiXCR and lists one record per CDR3 protein. The data hold 15,000 to 20,000 distinct CDR3 sequences, with roughly 9.1% observed a single time. The sequence was obtained from an adult in good health. Sequencing used blood.

DNA of the CDR3: TGTGCCAGCAGCTTAGTGCCCACCCAAGGGAACATTCAGTACTTC. Residues: CASSLVPTQGNIQYF. This rearrangement joins TRBV7-2 to TRBJ2-4; no clear D gene. Germline lookup yields CDR1 SGHTA and CDR2 FQGNSA. The CDR3 is made up of 15 amino acids. The V and J ends lost 1 base and 7 bases respectively, with 14 bases between them.